The following is a T cell receptor beta chain sequence with its context. Germline CDR1 SGHTA, CDR2 FQGNSA. The V and J ends lost 1 base and 5 bases, in that order; junction bases with no gene match: 8. CDR3 size: 17 residues. These data are taken from a study of blood T cell repertoires in COVID-19. The data were produced by immunoSEQ multiplex PCR, yet TCRdb's version contains in-frame clones alone and is incomplete. The table lists about 150,000 clones, roughly 85% of them singletons. Sequencing used peripheral blood. This TCR came from a woman aged 80 or older with acute or convalescent COVID-19. This chain links TRBV7-2 with TRBJ2-3, with 11 bases lining up with TRBD2. The CDR3: CASSLGLAGGRGDTQYF. CDR3 DNA sequence: TGTGCCAGCAGCTTAGGTCTAGCGGGAGGTCGGGGAGATACGCAGTATTTT.